This TCR beta chain emerged from a study of blood T cell repertoires in COVID-19. Study context: Italy, Spain and the United States were the sources of the convalescent and acute COVID-19 samples. In each case, the material was cDNA or gDNA derived from T cells, B-cell-depleted T cells, or PBMCs.

In the source study's methods: Reference gene primer amplification in the assay estimated nucleated cell counts. TCRdb's copy holds only in-frame clones and misses some; the assay was immunoSEQ multiplex PCR. That table is the source of V, J and clone size, and D and trimming were worked out from the DNA. This repertoire shows roughly 70,000 clones, about 74% found once; its top ten account for about 2.2%. Enrolled during active infection, Seattle patients were then followed longitudinally. The germline V gene encodes CDR1 SGHTA and CDR2 FQGNSA. The V end lost 2 bases, the J end lost 0 bases, and 17 bases lay between the germline ends. The CDR3 has 18 residues.

Sequencing input: peripheral blood. This TCR came from a man between 65 and 85 years old with COVID-19, enrolled during active disease. This chain uses TRBV7-2 with TRBJ1-3, with D possibly being TRBD1 (5 bases). CDR3 sequence (DNA): TGTGCCAGCAGCTTAACCAGCTCGACAGCCTTCTCTGGAAACACCATATATTTT. Translating gives CASSLTSSTAFSGNTIYF.